These 5 T cell receptor beta chains share one sample of origin, sequenced in a study of beta chain features in type 1 diabetes. Expressed TCRB transcripts were sequenced, since all the RNA that had been isolated was reverse transcribed. The protocol was immunoSEQ multiplex PCR, while the TCRdb copy is restricted to in-frame clones and leaves out a portion. This repertoire shows hundreds of thousands of clones, around 15% found once; its top ten account for about 0.087%. Sequenced material: naive CD4+ T cells from blood. The receptors originated from a man between 18 and 29 years old in good health.

The J gene is TRBJ1-1, the V gene TRBV14, with D tentatively TRBD1 (6 bases). The CDR3 sequence is 17 residues long. Trimming stripped 5 bases from V and 0 bases from J, with 19 bases between. The germline gives CDR1 SGHDN, CDR2 FVKESK. CDR3 DNA: TGTGCCAGCAGCGGTCGGACAGCGACCCTCATGAACACTGAAGCTTTCTTT. This translates into CASSGRTATLMNTEAFF.

This clone was counted between two and nine times. The chain carries TRBV7-3 and TRBJ1-1; D perhaps matches TRBD1 (6 bases). CDR1 is SGHTA and CDR2 is FQGTGA in the germline V gene. The CDR3 contains 13 residues. Trimming left V 4 bases short and J 5 bases short, with 11 bases between. The CDR3: CASSSLQGTEAFF. DNA for the CDR3: TGTGCCAGCAGCTCGTTACAGGGAACTGAAGCTTTCTTT.

There are a few counts of this clone. This sequence joins TRBV19 and TRBJ2-3; 7 bases are a match to TRBD1. The CDR3 runs 14 residues. J gave up 3 bases and V 7 bases, and 7 bases lay outside the gene matches. CDR1 LNHDA and CDR2 SQIVND come from the germline V gene (reference sequence). In nucleotides, the CDR3 is TGTGCCAGTACCTACAGGGGACGGACAGATACGCAGTATTTT. This translates into CASTYRGRTDTQYF.

This clone was seen only a few times. The chain links TRBV10-3 to TRBJ2-1, with 7 bases lining up with TRBD2. V shed 6 bases and J 5 bases; nucleotides not matched to a gene: 10. Germline V gene lookup returns CDR1 ENHRY and CDR2 SYGVKD. The CDR3 consists of 15 residues. Here the CDR3 DNA reads TGTGCCATCAGCCCTAGCGGAGAAAGAAACAATGAGCAGTTCTTC. Residues: CAISPSGERNNEQFF.

This clone was detected a few times. The J gene is TRBJ2-1, the V gene TRBV9, with a possible D match to TRBD1 (6 bases). CDR1 and CDR2 from the germline V gene are SGDLS and YYNGEE. V was shortened by 3 bases and J by 0 bases, with 10 bases between the two germline ends. The CDR3 is made up of 15 amino acids. In DNA form, the CDR3 reads TGTGCCAGCAGCGAAGGGGACATCTCCTACAATGAGCAGTTCTTC. The encoded protein is CASSEGDISYNEQFF.